This T cell receptor beta chain was captured by sequencing in a study of technical replicates of blood from a handful of donors. V lost 2 bases, J lost 4 bases, and 8 bases lay in between. Germline V gene sequence: CDR1 SNHLY, CDR2 FYNNEI. This CDR3 contains 13 residues. Sequencing was performed with immunoSEQ multiplex PCR; in TCRdb, only in-frame clones are kept and a portion is missing. The table includes over 75,000 clones, approximately 96% detected once. Source material: T cells isolated from PBMCs. The J gene is TRBJ1-1, the V gene TRBV2; no clear D gene. The TCR sequence derives from a human donor in good health. This chain's CDR3 is CASSEREGTEAFF. Here the CDR3 DNA reads TGTGCCAGCAGTGAAAGAGAGGGCACTGAAGCTTTCTTT.